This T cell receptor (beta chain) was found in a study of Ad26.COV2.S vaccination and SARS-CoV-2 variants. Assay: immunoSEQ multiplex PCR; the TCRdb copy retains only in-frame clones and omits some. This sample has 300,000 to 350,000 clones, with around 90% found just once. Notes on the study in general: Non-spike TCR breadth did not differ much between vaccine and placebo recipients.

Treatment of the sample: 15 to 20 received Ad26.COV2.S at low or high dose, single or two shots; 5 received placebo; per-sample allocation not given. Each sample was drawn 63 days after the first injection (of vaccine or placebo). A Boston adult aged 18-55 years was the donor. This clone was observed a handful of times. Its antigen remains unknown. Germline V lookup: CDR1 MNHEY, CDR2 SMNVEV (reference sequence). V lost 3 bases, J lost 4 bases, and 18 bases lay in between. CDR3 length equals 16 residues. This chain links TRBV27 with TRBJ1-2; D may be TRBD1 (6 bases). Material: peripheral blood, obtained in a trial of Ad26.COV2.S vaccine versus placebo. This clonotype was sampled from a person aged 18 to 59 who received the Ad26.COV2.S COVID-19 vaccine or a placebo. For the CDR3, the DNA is TGTGCCAGCAGTTTCTCCCCAGGGGTTGGGGGCTATGGCTACACCTTC. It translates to CASSFSPGVGGYGYTF.